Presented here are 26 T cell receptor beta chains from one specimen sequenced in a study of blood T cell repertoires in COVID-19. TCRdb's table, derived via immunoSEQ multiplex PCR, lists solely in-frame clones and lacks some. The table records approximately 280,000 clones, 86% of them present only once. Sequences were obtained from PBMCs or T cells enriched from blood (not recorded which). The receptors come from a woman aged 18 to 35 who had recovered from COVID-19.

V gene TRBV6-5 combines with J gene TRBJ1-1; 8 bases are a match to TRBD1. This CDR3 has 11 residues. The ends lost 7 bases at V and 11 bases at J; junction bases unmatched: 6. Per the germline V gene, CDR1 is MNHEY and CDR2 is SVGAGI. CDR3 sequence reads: CASTQGARAFF. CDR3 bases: TGTGCCAGCACCCAGGGGGCGCGGGCTTTCTTT.

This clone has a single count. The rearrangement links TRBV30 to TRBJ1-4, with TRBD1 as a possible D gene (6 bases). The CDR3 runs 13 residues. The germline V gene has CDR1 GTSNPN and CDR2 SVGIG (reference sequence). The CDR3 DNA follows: TGTGCTACCCAGGGGACGGGTAATGAAAAACTGTTTTTT. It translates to CATQGTGNEKLFF. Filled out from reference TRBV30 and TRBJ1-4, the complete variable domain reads SQTIHQWPATLVQPVGSPLSLECTVEGTSNPNLYWYRQAAGRGLQLLFYSVGIGQISSEVPQNLSASRPQDRQFILSSKKLLLSDSGFYLCATQGTGNEKLFFGSGTQLSVL.

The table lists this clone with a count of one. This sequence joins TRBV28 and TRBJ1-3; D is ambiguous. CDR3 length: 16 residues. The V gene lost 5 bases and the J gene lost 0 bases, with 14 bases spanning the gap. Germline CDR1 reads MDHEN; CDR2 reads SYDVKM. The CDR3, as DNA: TGTGCCAGCAGTCTGAGGGCCAGATCCTCTGGAAACACCATATATTTT. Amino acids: CASSLRARSSGNTIYF.

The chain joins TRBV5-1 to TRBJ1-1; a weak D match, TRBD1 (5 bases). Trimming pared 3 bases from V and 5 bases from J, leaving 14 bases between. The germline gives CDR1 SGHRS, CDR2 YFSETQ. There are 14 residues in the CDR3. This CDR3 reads CASSWQGRETEAFF. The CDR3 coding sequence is TGCGCCAGCAGCTGGCAGGGTAGAGAGACTGAAGCTTTCTTT.

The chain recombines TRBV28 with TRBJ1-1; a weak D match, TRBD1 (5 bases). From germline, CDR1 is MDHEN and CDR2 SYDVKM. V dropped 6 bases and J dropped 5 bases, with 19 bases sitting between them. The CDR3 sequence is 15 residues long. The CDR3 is CASSRHGGLGTEAFF. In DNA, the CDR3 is TGTGCCAGCAGCCGACATGGGGGGTTGGGGACTGAAGCTTTCTTT.

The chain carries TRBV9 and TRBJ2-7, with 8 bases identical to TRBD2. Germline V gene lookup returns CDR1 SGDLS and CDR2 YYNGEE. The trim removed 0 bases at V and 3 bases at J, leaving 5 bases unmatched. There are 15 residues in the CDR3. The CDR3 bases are TGTGCCAGCAGCGTAGGTCACGGGGGGGGCTACGAGCAGTACTTC. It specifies CASSVGHGGGYEQYF.

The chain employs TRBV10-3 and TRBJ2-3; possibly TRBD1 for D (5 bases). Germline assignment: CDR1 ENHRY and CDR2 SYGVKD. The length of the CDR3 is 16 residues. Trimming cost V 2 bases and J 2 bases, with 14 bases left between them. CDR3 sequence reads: CAISEDGDRYTDTQYF. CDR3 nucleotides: TGTGCCATCAGTGAGGATGGCGACAGATACACAGATACGCAGTATTTT.

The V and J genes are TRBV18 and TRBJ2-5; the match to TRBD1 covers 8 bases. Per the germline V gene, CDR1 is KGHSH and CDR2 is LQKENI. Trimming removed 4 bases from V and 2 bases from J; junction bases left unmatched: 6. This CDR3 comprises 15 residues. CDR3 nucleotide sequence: TGTGCCAGCTCACGATCAGGGGGCGGGCAAGAGACCCAGTACTTC. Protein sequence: CASSRSGGGQETQYF.

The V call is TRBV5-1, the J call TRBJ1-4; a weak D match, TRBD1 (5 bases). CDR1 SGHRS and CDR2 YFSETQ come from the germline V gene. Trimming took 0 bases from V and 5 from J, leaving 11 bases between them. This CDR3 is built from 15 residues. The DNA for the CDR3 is TGCGCCAGCAGCTTGGTACAGGCCCCGAATGAAAAACTGTTTTTT. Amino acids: CASSLVQAPNEKLFF. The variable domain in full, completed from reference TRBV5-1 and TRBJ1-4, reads KAGVTQTPRYLIKTRGQQVTLSCSPISGHRSVSWYQQTPGQGLQFLFEYFSETQRNKGNFPGRFSGRQFSNSRSEMNVSTLELGDSALYLCASSLVQAPNEKLFFGSGTQLSVL.

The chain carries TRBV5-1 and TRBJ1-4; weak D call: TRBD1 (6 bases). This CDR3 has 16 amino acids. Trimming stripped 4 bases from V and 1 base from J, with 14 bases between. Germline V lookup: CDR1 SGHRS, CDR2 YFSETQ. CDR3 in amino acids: CASSTQGIGTNEKLFF. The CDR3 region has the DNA TGCGCCAGCAGCACACAGGGTATTGGAACTAATGAAAAACTGTTTTTT. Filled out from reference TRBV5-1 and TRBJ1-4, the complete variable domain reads KAGVTQTPRYLIKTRGQQVTLSCSPISGHRSVSWYQQTPGQGLQFLFEYFSETQRNKGNFPGRFSGRQFSNSRSEMNVSTLELGDSALYLCASSTQGIGTNEKLFFGSGTQLSVL.

The CDR3 is CASSQVPGLAREQYF. Here the CDR3 DNA reads TGTGCCAGCAGCCAAGTTCCGGGACTAGCGCGGGAGCAGTACTTC. The V gene is TRBV3-1 (or the pseudogene TRBV3-2), the J gene TRBJ2-7, with 10 nucleotides matching TRBD2. The ends lost 1 base at V and 7 bases at J; junction bases unmatched: 7. CDR3 length equals 15 residues. Germline V CDR1 and CDR2: LGHDT, YNNKEL (reference sequence).

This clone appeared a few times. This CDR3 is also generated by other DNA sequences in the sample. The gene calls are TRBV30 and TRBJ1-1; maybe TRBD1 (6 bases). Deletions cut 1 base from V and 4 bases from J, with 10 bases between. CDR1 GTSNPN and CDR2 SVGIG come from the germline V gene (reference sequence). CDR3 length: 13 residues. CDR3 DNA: TGTGCCTGGAGTGCCACAGGGTTCACTGAAGCTTTCTTT. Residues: CAWSATGFTEAFF.

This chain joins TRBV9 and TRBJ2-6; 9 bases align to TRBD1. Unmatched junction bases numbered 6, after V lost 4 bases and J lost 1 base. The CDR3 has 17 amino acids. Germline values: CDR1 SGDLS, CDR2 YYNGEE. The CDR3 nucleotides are TGTGCCAGCAGCCCTGGGACAGGGCTATCTGGGGCCAACGTCCTGACTTTC. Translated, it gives CASSPGTGLSGANVLTF.

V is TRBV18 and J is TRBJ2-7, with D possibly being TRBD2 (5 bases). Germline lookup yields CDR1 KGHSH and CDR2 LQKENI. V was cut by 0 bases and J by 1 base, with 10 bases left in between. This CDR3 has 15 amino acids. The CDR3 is CASSPPKAASYEQYF. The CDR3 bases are TGTGCCAGCTCACCACCAAAAGCGGCTTCCTACGAGCAGTACTTC.

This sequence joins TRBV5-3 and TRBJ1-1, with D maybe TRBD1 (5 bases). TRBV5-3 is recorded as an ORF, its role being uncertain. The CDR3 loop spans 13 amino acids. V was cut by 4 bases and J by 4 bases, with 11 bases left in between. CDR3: CARSLGQGTEAFF. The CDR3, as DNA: TGTGCCAGAAGCCTCGGGCAGGGCACTGAAGCTTTCTTT.

Written as DNA, the CDR3 is TGTGCCAGCAGTTACAGGACAGGCCTTCTGGAGACCCAGTACTTC. This sequence encodes CASSYRTGLLETQYF. The chain carries TRBV6-5 and TRBJ2-5, with TRBD1 matching 7 bases. The V gene's germline CDR1 is MNHEY and CDR2 SVGAGI. Trimming at V came to 2 bases and at J to 5 bases, leaving 8 bases not matched to a gene. The CDR3 is 15 residues long.

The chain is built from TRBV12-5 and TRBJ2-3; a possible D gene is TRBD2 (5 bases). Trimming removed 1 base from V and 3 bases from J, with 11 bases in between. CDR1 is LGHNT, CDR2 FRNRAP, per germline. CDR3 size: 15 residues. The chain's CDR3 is CASGLGRTLTDTQYF. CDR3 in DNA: TGTGCTAGTGGTTTGGGCCGGACTTTGACAGATACGCAGTATTTT.

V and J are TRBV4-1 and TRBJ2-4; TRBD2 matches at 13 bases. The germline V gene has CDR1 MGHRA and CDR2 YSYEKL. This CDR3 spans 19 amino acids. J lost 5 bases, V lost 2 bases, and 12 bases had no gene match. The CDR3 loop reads CASSQLPGLAGTGENIQYF. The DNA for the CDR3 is TGCGCCAGCAGCCAACTACCGGGACTAGCGGGAACGGGAGAAAACATTCAGTACTTC.

CDR3 sequence reads: CASSLDRPTGGYSPLHF. In DNA form, the CDR3 reads TGTGCCAGCAGCTTAGATCGCCCCACGGGGGGTTATTCACCCCTCCACTTT. The chain employs TRBV7-2 and TRBJ1-6; D may be TRBD1 (5 bases). There are 17 residues in the CDR3. V was cut by 1 base and J by 8 bases, with 18 bases left in between. CDR1 is SGHTA and CDR2 is FQGNSA in the germline V gene.

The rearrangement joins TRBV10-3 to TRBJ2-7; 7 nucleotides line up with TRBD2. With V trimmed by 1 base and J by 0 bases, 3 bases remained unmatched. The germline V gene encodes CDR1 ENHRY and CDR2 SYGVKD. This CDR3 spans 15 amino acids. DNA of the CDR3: TGTGCCATCAGTGAGTGGGCGGGGGACTCCTACGAGCAGTACTTC. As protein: CAISEWAGDSYEQYF.

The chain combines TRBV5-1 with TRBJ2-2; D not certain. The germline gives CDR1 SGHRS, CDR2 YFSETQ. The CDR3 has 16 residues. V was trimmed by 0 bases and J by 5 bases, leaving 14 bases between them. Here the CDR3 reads CASSLEGAPGTGELFF. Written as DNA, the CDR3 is TGCGCCAGCAGCTTGGAAGGCGCGCCAGGAACCGGGGAGCTGTTTTTT.

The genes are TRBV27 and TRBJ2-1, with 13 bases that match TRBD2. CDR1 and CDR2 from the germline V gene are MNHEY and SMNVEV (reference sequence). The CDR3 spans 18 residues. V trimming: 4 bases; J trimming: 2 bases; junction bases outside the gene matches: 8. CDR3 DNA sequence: TGTGCCAGCAGTTCACGGACTAGCGGGAGTAAACCCTACAATGAGCAGTTCTTC. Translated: CASSSRTSGSKPYNEQFF.

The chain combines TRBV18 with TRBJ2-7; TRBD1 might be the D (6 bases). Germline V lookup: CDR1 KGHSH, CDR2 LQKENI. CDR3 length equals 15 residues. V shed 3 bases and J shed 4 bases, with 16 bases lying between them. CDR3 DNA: TGTGCCAGCTCACCCGAACGGGACACCCCTTACGAGCAGTACTTC. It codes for CASSPERDTPYEQYF.

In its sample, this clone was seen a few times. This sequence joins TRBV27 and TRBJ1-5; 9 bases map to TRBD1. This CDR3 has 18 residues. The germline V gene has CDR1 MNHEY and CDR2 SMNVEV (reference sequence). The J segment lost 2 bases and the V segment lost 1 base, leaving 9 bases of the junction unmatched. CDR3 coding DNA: TGTGCCAGCAGTTTATTCGGAACCTGGGACAGGGGCAATCAGCCCCAGCATTTT. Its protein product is CASSLFGTWDRGNQPQHF.

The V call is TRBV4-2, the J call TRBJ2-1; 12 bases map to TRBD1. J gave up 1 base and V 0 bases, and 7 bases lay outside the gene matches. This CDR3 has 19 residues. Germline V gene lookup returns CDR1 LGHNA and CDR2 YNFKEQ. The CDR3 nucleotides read TGTGCCAGCAGCCAAGAGTTGGGACAGGGGGCGAGTTCCTACAATGAGCAGTTCTTC. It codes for CASSQELGQGASSYNEQFF.

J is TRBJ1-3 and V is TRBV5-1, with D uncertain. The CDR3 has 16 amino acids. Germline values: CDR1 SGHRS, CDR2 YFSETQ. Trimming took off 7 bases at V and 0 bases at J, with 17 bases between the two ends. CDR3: CASGPEGRSSGNTIYF. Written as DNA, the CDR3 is TGCGCCAGCGGCCCCGAAGGTAGGAGCTCTGGAAACACCATATATTTT.